This T cell receptor (beta chain) was obtained from a study of T-cell reconstitution after alpha-beta-depleted transplantation in children. V shed 2 bases, J shed 4 bases, and the junction held 7 bases outside the gene matches. The CDR3 sequence is 18 residues long. CDR1 is MNHEY and CDR2 is SVGAGI in the germline V gene. At least ten counts were recorded for this clonotype. Unique molecular identifiers were incorporated during preparation of the TCRbeta library. TCRdb re-called the PCR reads with MiXCR, one entry per CDR3 protein. The sample carries 230,000 or so distinct CDR3 sequences, 12% recorded once.

This clonotype was obtained from a human donor who donated a stem cell graft to a child with acute lymphoblastic leukemia. This specimen was PBMCs from the stem cell graft donor, taken from the stem cell graft. The chain uses TRBV6-5 and TRBJ2-1, with TRBD2 matching 14 bases. CDR3 DNA: TGTGCCAGCAGTTACGCCGGACTAGCGGGGGGCATTTACAATGAGCAGTTCTTC. This gives the protein CASSYAGLAGGIYNEQFF.